The clone carrying this T cell receptor beta chain was detected ten times or more. This sample was taken from a study of T cells in Graves' hyperthyroidism and ophthalmopathy. RNA transcripts provided the source from which TCR beta CDR3 regions were amplified. The TCR CDR3 was amplified in a first-round RT-PCR using the HTBI primer set. TCRdb analysed the multiplex PCR reads with MiXCR anew, one entry per CDR3 protein. This sample has around 200,000 distinct CDR3 sequences, with approximately 20% found just once. The authors obtained PBMCs from more than 9.5 ml of fresh peripheral blood. V lost 7 bases, J lost 6 bases, and 18 bases lay in between. Germline CDR1 is MNHNS and CDR2 is SASEGT. This CDR3 is 14 amino acids long.

The sequence came from a man aged 40-49 years with Graves' hyperthyroidism. This sequence joins TRBV6-1 and TRBJ1-1; a possible D gene is TRBD1 (5 bases). The sequencing sample was made of blood. The CDR3 coding sequence is TGTGCCAGCACCCAATCTGAGGGCAGGGCTGAAGCTTTCTTT. Its translation is CASTQSEGRAEAFF.